The rows below give T cell receptor beta chains drawn from one sample of a study of regulatory T cells in long-lasting Graves disease. TCRdb ran MiXCR on the multiplex PCR reads and lists one entry per CDR3 protein. This sample has more than 400,000 distinct CDR3 sequences, with about 16% found just once. The same data also went into a second study, on T cells in Graves' hyperthyroidism and ophthalmopathy.

Sample: peripheral blood mononuclear cells (PBMCs), taken at new diagnosis, from a patient treated with antithyroid drugs. Receptors were obtained from a man between 35 and 55 years old with Graves disease. Each CDR3 is given with its conserved first and last residue. D genes are given only for firm matches. Clone size is not always given. Where it is, it says once, few, many or a class for expanded clones.

18,TRBJ1-1,TRBD1,many,TRBV20-1,CSARRYLGTGGGITEAFF,TGCAGTGCTAGACGCTACTTAGGGACAGGGGGCGGAATAACTGAAGCTTTCTTT
14,TRBJ2-7,-,many,TRBV10-3,CAISTSGLLDEQYF,TGTGCCATCAGTACCTCGGGACTCCTCGACGAGCAGTACTTC
16,TRBJ2-5,TRBD1,-,TRBV3-1,CASSPSFGTGRETQYF,TGTGCCAGCAGCCCATCTTTCGGGACAGGGAGAGAGACCCAGTACTTC
14,TRBJ2-3,TRBD1,many,TRBV12-3/TRBV12-4,CASSQTPQGDTQYF,TGTGCCAGCAGTCAGACCCCACAGGGGGATACGCAGTATTTT
14,TRBJ2-3,TRBD1,many,TRBV30,CAWSAGQGGDTQYF,TGTGCCTGGAGTGCGGGACAGGGAGGCGATACGCAGTATTTT
16,TRBJ2-7,TRBD1,few,TRBV6-5,CASSFTGTGISYEQYF,TGTGCCAGCAGTTTTACCGGGACAGGGATCTCCTACGAGCAGTACTTC
14,TRBJ2-1,TRBD2,-,TRBV3-1,CASSRRGLAGAPFF,TGTGCCAGCAGCCGCCGGGGACTAGCGGGAGCCCCTTTCTTC
12,TRBJ1-3,-,-,TRBV12-3/TRBV12-4,CASAQREDTIYF,TGTGCCAGCGCCCAACGGGAGGACACCATATATTTT
16,TRBJ2-1,-,many,TRBV12-3/TRBV12-4,CASSFRGTNSYNEQFF,TGTGCCAGCAGTTTCCGCGGAACCAACTCCTACAATGAGCAGTTCTTC
13,TRBJ1-2,-,many,TRBV5-1,CASSLEPSYGYTF,TGCGCCAGCAGCTTGGAACCGTCCTATGGCTACACCTTC
18,TRBJ2-1,TRBD2,few,TRBV27,CASSLKVPSGSRYNEQFF,TGTGCCAGCAGTTTAAAGGTCCCTAGCGGGAGCAGGTACAATGAGCAGTTCTTC
11,TRBJ2-3,-,many,TRBV18,CASSPRDTQYF,TGTGCCAGCTCACCAAGAGATACGCAGTATTTT
18,TRBJ2-3,TRBD2,-,TRBV4-2,CASSLSTSGRPSTDTQYF,TGTGCCAGCAGCCTATCGACTAGCGGGAGGCCTAGCACAGATACGCAGTATTTT
19,TRBJ2-7,TRBD2,-,TRBV11-1,CASSQGTGTSGENSYEQYF,TGTGCCAGCAGCCAAGGCACCGGGACTAGCGGGGAAAACTCCTACGAGCAGTACTTC
14,TRBJ2-1,TRBD2,many,TRBV28,CASSTGTSVNEQFF,TGTGCCAGCAGTACCGGGACTAGCGTCAATGAGCAGTTCTTC
13,TRBJ2-3,TRBD2,many,TRBV11-2,CASSFGLVDTQYF,TGTGCCAGCAGCTTTGGACTAGTGGATACGCAGTATTTT
15,TRBJ2-1,-,-,TRBV24-1,CATSDRGPTYNEQFF,TGTGCCACCAGTGATCGGGGACCAACCTACAATGAGCAGTTCTTC
14,TRBJ2-7,TRBD1,-,TRBV3-1,CASSQRDRGSWQYF,TGTGCCAGCAGCCAGCGGGACAGGGGTTCTTGGCAGTACTTC
13,TRBJ2-7,TRBD1,-,TRBV5-1,CASSATGDREQYF,TGCGCCAGCAGCGCGACAGGGGACCGCGAGCAGTACTTC
16,TRBJ2-5,TRBD2,-,TRBV29-1,CSVGGASGDLMETQYF,TGCAGCGTTGGAGGGGCTAGCGGAGACCTTATGGAGACCCAGTACTTC
19,TRBJ2-2,TRBD2,few,TRBV6-5,CASSYALGSGSSRTGELFF,TGTGCCAGCAGTTACGCCTTGGGTAGCGGGAGTTCCCGCACCGGGGAGCTGTTTTTT
15,TRBJ2-7,-,many,TRBV3-1,CASSQDSWTTYEQYF,TGTGCCAGCAGCCAAGACAGCTGGACAACCTACGAGCAGTACTTC
17,TRBJ2-1,TRBD2,few,TRBV5-1,CASSAGLAANTYNEQFF,TGCGCCAGCAGCGCCGGACTAGCGGCAAACACTTACAATGAGCAGTTCTTC
11,TRBJ1-1,-,many,TRBV20-1,CSARQSTEAFF,TGCAGTGCTCGACAGAGCACTGAAGCTTTCTTT
15,TRBJ2-2,-,once,TRBV19,CASRRGDSGTGELFF,TGTGCCAGTAGAAGAGGGGATTCAGGGACCGGGGAGCTGTTTTTT
14,TRBJ2-1,TRBD2,many,TRBV6-2/TRBV6-3,CASSPGTSANEQFF,TGTGCCAGCAGCCCCGGGACTAGCGCCAATGAGCAGTTCTTC
13,TRBJ2-5,TRBD2,many,TRBV20-1,CSALGLAGETQYF,TGCAGTGCATTGGGACTAGCGGGAGAGACCCAGTACTTC
13,TRBJ2-1,TRBD2,-,TRBV2,CASSGREGREQFF,TGTGCCAGCAGTGGGCGGGAGGGCCGAGAGCAGTTCTTC
17,TRBJ2-7,TRBD1,few,TRBV24-1,CATSDLPTGVGEYEQYF,TGTGCCACCAGTGATTTGCCTACAGGGGTTGGGGAGTACGAGCAGTACTTC
16,TRBJ2-2,TRBD2,-,TRBV2,CASRSSGRAGTGELFF,TGTGCCAGCAGGTCTAGCGGGAGGGCCGGCACCGGGGAGCTGTTTTTT
16,TRBJ2-3,TRBD2,many,TRBV20-1,CSAKWVAGGAVNTQYF,TGCAGTGCTAAATGGGTAGCGGGAGGCGCGGTTAATACGCAGTATTTT
14,TRBJ2-5,-,many,TRBV27,CASSRVGGRETQYF,TGTGCCAGCAGTCGTGTAGGGGGGAGAGAGACCCAGTACTTC
15,TRBJ2-2,TRBD2,-,TRBV28,CASRVAGGDTGELFF,TGTGCCAGCAGGGTAGCGGGAGGGGACACCGGGGAGCTGTTTTTT
15,TRBJ2-3,TRBD2,many,TRBV20-1,CSAPPAGLAIDTQYF,TGCAGTGCTCCTCCTGCCGGACTAGCGATAGATACGCAGTATTTT
15,TRBJ2-3,TRBD1,many,TRBV12-3/TRBV12-4,CASSRTGSSTDTQYF,TGTGCCAGCAGCCGGACAGGGTCCAGCACAGATACGCAGTATTTT
13,TRBJ1-2,TRBD1,-,TRBV2,CATRWEGAGGYTF,TGTGCCACCCGCTGGGAGGGGGCGGGTGGCTACACCTTC
14,TRBJ2-3,-,-,TRBV7-9,CASSLAGDPDTQYF,TGTGCCAGCAGCTTAGCGGGAGATCCCGATACGCAGTATTTT
16,TRBJ1-2,TRBD1,many,TRBV5-1,CASSLEPGQGVEGSTF,TGCGCCAGCAGCCTCGAACCGGGACAGGGGGTGGAGGGATCCACCTTC
12,TRBJ2-7,-,many,TRBV28,CASSLVLYEQYF,TGTGCCAGCAGTTTAGTACTTTACGAGCAGTACTTC
15,TRBJ2-7,-,-,TRBV5-1,CASSPGERVSYEQYF,TGCGCCAGCAGCCCCGGGGAGCGCGTCTCCTACGAGCAGTACTTC
14,TRBJ2-7,TRBD1,few,TRBV19,CASNRQGRTGEQYF,TGTGCCAGCAACCGACAGGGGAGAACTGGGGAGCAGTACTTC
17,TRBJ2-1,-,many,TRBV27,CASSLYPERLGRGEQFF,TGTGCCAGCAGTTTATACCCGGAGAGACTAGGACGCGGTGAGCAGTTCTTC
15,TRBJ2-1,TRBD1,-,TRBV5-1,CASSSTGVIYNEQFF,TGCGCCAGCAGCTCCACAGGGGTTATCTACAATGAGCAGTTCTTC
16,TRBJ2-1,TRBD2,many,TRBV5-1,CASSWGGGPAYNEQFF,TGCGCCAGCAGCTGGGGCGGGGGGCCTGCATACAATGAGCAGTTCTTC
16,TRBJ2-7,TRBD1,many,TRBV29-1,CSVGDRNPTGSYEQYF,TGCAGCGTGGGGGACAGGAACCCTACCGGCTCCTACGAGCAGTACTTC
12,TRBJ2-7,TRBD2,few,TRBV6-2/TRBV6-3,CASRRLAYEQYF,TGTGCCAGCAGGCGACTAGCTTACGAGCAGTACTTC
15,TRBJ2-1,-,-,TRBV5-4,CASSFGPGTENEQFF,TGTGCCAGCAGCTTCGGCCCCGGGACGGAGAATGAGCAGTTCTTC
17,TRBJ1-2,TRBD1,few,TRBV14,CASSRSRLGTGVGGYTF,TGTGCCAGCAGCCGATCCCGACTGGGGACAGGGGTGGGAGGCTACACCTTC
14,TRBJ2-7,TRBD1,many,TRBV12-3/TRBV12-4,CASRRDRTFYEQYF,TGTGCCAGCAGGCGGGACAGGACCTTCTACGAGCAGTACTTC
13,TRBJ1-4,-,-,TRBV19,CASGGLGGEKLFF,TGTGCCAGTGGGGGACTGGGGGGAGAAAAACTGTTTTTT
13,TRBJ2-2,-,-,TRBV7-9,CASPSPPTGELFF,TGTGCCAGCCCCAGTCCGCCCACCGGGGAGCTGTTTTTT
14,TRBJ2-7,TRBD2,-,TRBV29-1,CSAKTSGSFYEQYF,TGCAGCGCCAAGACTAGCGGGTCCTTTTACGAGCAGTACTTC
17,TRBJ1-2,TRBD1,-,TRBV4-1,CASSQAPTGGNDYGYTF,TGCGCCAGCAGCCAAGCCCCTACAGGGGGCAACGACTATGGCTACACCTTC
14,TRBJ1-1,-,many,TRBV5-1,CASSLQGLDTEAFF,TGCGCCAGCAGCTTGCAGGGGTTGGACACTGAAGCTTTCTTT
16,TRBJ1-5,-,few,TRBV7-2,CASSRYQGMGNQPQHF,TGTGCCAGCAGCCGGTACCAGGGGATGGGCAATCAGCCCCAGCATTTT
14,TRBJ1-5,-,once,TRBV27,CASSFQSGNQPQHF,TGTGCCAGCAGTTTCCAGAGCGGCAATCAGCCCCAGCATTTT
14,TRBJ2-7,TRBD2,-,TRBV7-8,CASSGLAGDREQYF,TGTGCCAGCAGTGGACTAGCGGGAGATCGGGAGCAGTACTTC
15,TRBJ1-2,-,-,TRBV19,CASTMGGRGGYGYTF,TGTGCCAGTACCATGGGGGGCAGGGGCGGCTATGGCTACACCTTC
15,TRBJ2-6,-,few,TRBV12-3/TRBV12-4,CASSYWGAGANVLTF,TGTGCCAGCAGCTACTGGGGGGCTGGGGCCAACGTCCTGACTTTC
16,TRBJ1-5,-,-,TRBV27,CASPLGGTISNQPQHF,TGTGCCAGCCCCCTCGGCGGAACGATTAGCAATCAGCCCCAGCATTTT